A selection of T cell receptor beta chains follows, all from one sample in a study of blood T cells in healthy people across ages. Each CDR3 protein gets one entry after TCRdb re-called the 5' RACE reads with MiXCR. The sample has roughly 1,000,000 distinct CDR3 sequences, less than 25% seen once. These data were likewise used in another study, on T cells of mothers and their children.

Specimen: blood. The receptor set was obtained from a girl aged 2-15 years in good health. Both conserved end residues are part of each CDR3. D genes are given only for firm matches. The size field is filled for only some rows; it gives once, few, many or a size class.

j_call: TRBJ2-7; v_call: TRBV25-1; clone_size: few; d_call: NA; cdr3_nt: TGTGCCAGCAGTGGGGGGTGGGGGTACTACGAGCAGTACTTC; cdr3_aa: CASSGGWGYYEQYF
j_call: TRBJ1-1; v_call: TRBV29-1; clone_size: few; d_call: NA; cdr3_nt: TGCAGCGTTGATTACGGGGGGAATACTGAAGCTTTCTTT; cdr3_aa: CSVDYGGNTEAFF
j_call: TRBJ2-4; v_call: TRBV20-1; clone_size: NA; d_call: NA; cdr3_nt: TGCAGTGCTAGATCAGGAAGGTACATTCAGTACTTC; cdr3_aa: CSARSGRYIQYF
j_call: TRBJ2-1; v_call: TRBV13; clone_size: few; d_call: TRBD2; cdr3_nt: TGTGCCAGCAGCTGGGAGCGGGGCTCCTACAATGAGCAGTTCTTC; cdr3_aa: CASSWERGSYNEQFF
j_call: TRBJ1-1; v_call: TRBV3-1; clone_size: NA; d_call: NA; cdr3_nt: TGTGCCAGCAGCCAAGCGGGGGAAAGCTTCTTT; cdr3_aa: CASSQAGESFF
j_call: TRBJ1-5; v_call: TRBV20-1; clone_size: NA; d_call: NA; cdr3_nt: TGCAGTGCTACCAGACCAAATCAGCCCCAGCATTTT; cdr3_aa: CSATRPNQPQHF
j_call: TRBJ2-1; v_call: TRBV5-1; clone_size: NA; d_call: TRBD1; cdr3_nt: TGCGCCAGCGTCCCGAGGGACAGGGGGGGCAATGAGCAGTTCTTC; cdr3_aa: CASVPRDRGGNEQFF
j_call: TRBJ1-1; v_call: TRBV6-5; clone_size: many; d_call: NA; cdr3_nt: TGTGCCAGCAGTTACGGACAGAACACTGAAGCTTTCTTT; cdr3_aa: CASSYGQNTEAFF
j_call: TRBJ1-1; v_call: TRBV29-1; clone_size: NA; d_call: NA; cdr3_nt: TGCAGCGCTCAACGGGGGGCCGATGAAGCTTTCTTT; cdr3_aa: CSAQRGADEAFF
j_call: TRBJ2-6; v_call: TRBV15; clone_size: NA; d_call: TRBD2; cdr3_nt: TGTGCCACCAGCAGAGATGTTTTAGAACTAGCGGACGCCCGCTGGGCCAACGTCCTGACTTTC; cdr3_aa: CATSRDVLELADARWANVLTF
j_call: TRBJ1-5; v_call: TRBV10-3; clone_size: few; d_call: NA; cdr3_nt: TGTGCCATCAATCCGGGTCAGCCCCAGCATTTT; cdr3_aa: CAINPGQPQHF
j_call: TRBJ2-3; v_call: TRBV7-3; clone_size: NA; d_call: NA; cdr3_nt: TGTGCCAGCAGCACCCTTGGAGACACAGATACGCAGTATTTT; cdr3_aa: CASSTLGDTDTQYF
j_call: TRBJ2-7; v_call: TRBV20-1; clone_size: few; d_call: TRBD2; cdr3_nt: TGCAGTACCGGGACTACTGCCTACGAGCAGTACTTC; cdr3_aa: CSTGTTAYEQYF
j_call: TRBJ1-2; v_call: TRBV29-1; clone_size: few; d_call: TRBD1; cdr3_nt: TGCAGCGTCAACAGGGGCATCGATGGCTACACCTTC; cdr3_aa: CSVNRGIDGYTF
j_call: TRBJ1-1; v_call: TRBV6-2/TRBV6-3; clone_size: few; d_call: NA; cdr3_nt: TGTGCCAGCAGTTACCCCTCGTCGGAGAACACTGAAGCTTTCTTT; cdr3_aa: CASSYPSSENTEAFF
j_call: TRBJ2-1; v_call: TRBV24-1; clone_size: NA; d_call: TRBD2; cdr3_nt: TGTGCCACCAGTGATTTGGGAGCGGGGGGTCTCTCTGAGCAGTTCTTC; cdr3_aa: CATSDLGAGGLSEQFF
j_call: TRBJ2-1; v_call: TRBV25-1; clone_size: few; d_call: NA; cdr3_nt: TGTGCCAGCAGCCCGAAACGCTCAGGAGACAATGAGCAGTTCTTC; cdr3_aa: CASSPKRSGDNEQFF
j_call: TRBJ1-6; v_call: TRBV28; clone_size: NA; d_call: NA; cdr3_nt: TGTGCCAGCAGTGGACCTCAGAATAATTCACCCCTCCGCTTT; cdr3_aa: CASSGPQNNSPLRF
j_call: TRBJ2-5; v_call: TRBV5-1; clone_size: many; d_call: NA; cdr3_nt: TGCGCCAGCAGCTTAACCGGGCGAGAGACCCAGTACTTC; cdr3_aa: CASSLTGRETQYF
j_call: TRBJ1-1; v_call: TRBV4-1; clone_size: few; d_call: NA; cdr3_nt: TGCGCCAGCAGTCATTTGCAGACAGAAGCTTTCTTT; cdr3_aa: CASSHLQTEAFF
j_call: TRBJ2-5; v_call: TRBV12-3/TRBV12-4; clone_size: NA; d_call: TRBD2; cdr3_nt: TGTGCCAGCAACCGACTAGCGGGTCAAGAGACCCAGTACTTC; cdr3_aa: CASNRLAGQETQYF
j_call: TRBJ2-3; v_call: TRBV6-5; clone_size: NA; d_call: TRBD1; cdr3_nt: TGTGCCAGCAGTCAACCGACAGGGAGCTACACAGATACGCAGTATTTT; cdr3_aa: CASSQPTGSYTDTQYF
j_call: TRBJ2-5; v_call: TRBV20-1; clone_size: NA; d_call: NA; cdr3_nt: TGCAGTGCTAGAGATCCCAGCAGGCTCTCCTACGGGCAGTACTTC; cdr3_aa: CSARDPSRLSYGQYF
j_call: TRBJ2-7; v_call: TRBV5-1; clone_size: few; d_call: TRBD2; cdr3_nt: TGCGCCAGCATCGGAGGGACTAGCGGAACCTACGAGCAGTACTTC; cdr3_aa: CASIGGTSGTYEQYF
j_call: TRBJ2-7; v_call: TRBV20-1; clone_size: few; d_call: TRBD2; cdr3_nt: TGCAGTGCTAAACAAGCGGGAGGGTTTAGGGGGCAGTACTTC; cdr3_aa: CSAKQAGGFRGQYF
j_call: TRBJ2-7; v_call: TRBV12-3/TRBV12-4; clone_size: few; d_call: NA; cdr3_nt: TGTGCCAGCAGTTTTTCGGCCGAGCAGTACTTC; cdr3_aa: CASSFSAEQYF
j_call: TRBJ2-1; v_call: TRBV4-3; clone_size: NA; d_call: NA; cdr3_nt: TGCGCCAGCAGCCCACACCGAGAGCCCTACAATGAGCAGTTCTTC; cdr3_aa: CASSPHREPYNEQFF
j_call: TRBJ2-7; v_call: TRBV28; clone_size: NA; d_call: TRBD2; cdr3_nt: TGTGCCAGCAGTACGGGACTAGCGGGGAACTACGAGCAGTACTTC; cdr3_aa: CASSTGLAGNYEQYF
j_call: TRBJ2-7; v_call: TRBV7-2; clone_size: NA; d_call: NA; cdr3_nt: TGTGCCAGCAGCCAAGCGTTGGGATTAGCCTACGAGCAGTACTTC; cdr3_aa: CASSQALGLAYEQYF
j_call: TRBJ2-7; v_call: TRBV29-1; clone_size: few; d_call: NA; cdr3_nt: TGCAGCGCTACGACCGACGCGCAGTACTTC; cdr3_aa: CSATTDAQYF
j_call: TRBJ2-3; v_call: TRBV12-3/TRBV12-4; clone_size: few; d_call: NA; cdr3_nt: TGTGCCAGCAGTTTCAGGGATCCACCCGGCACAGATACGCAGTATTTT; cdr3_aa: CASSFRDPPGTDTQYF
j_call: TRBJ2-3; v_call: TRBV9; clone_size: NA; d_call: NA; cdr3_nt: TGTGCCAGCAGCGCGTGGGGGTTGGCAGATACGCAGTATTTT; cdr3_aa: CASSAWGLADTQYF
j_call: TRBJ2-3; v_call: TRBV2; clone_size: NA; d_call: NA; cdr3_nt: TGTGCCAGCAGGACTGAGACGACCGTCTTCACCGCCTATTTT; cdr3_aa: CASRTETTVFTAYF
j_call: TRBJ2-3; v_call: TRBV25-1; clone_size: NA; d_call: TRBD2; cdr3_nt: TGTGCCAGCAGTGAATTTAGCGGGAGGACCGCAGATACGCAGTATTTT; cdr3_aa: CASSEFSGRTADTQYF
j_call: TRBJ2-5; v_call: TRBV5-6; clone_size: few; d_call: NA; cdr3_nt: TGTGCCAGCAGCCCCACAGGGCGCCTTTTGCAAGAGACCCAGTACTTC; cdr3_aa: CASSPTGRLLQETQYF
j_call: TRBJ1-2; v_call: TRBV29-1; clone_size: NA; d_call: NA; cdr3_nt: TGCAGCGTCAAAGATGGATTCTATGGCTACACCTTC; cdr3_aa: CSVKDGFYGYTF
j_call: TRBJ2-1; v_call: TRBV20-1; clone_size: few; d_call: NA; cdr3_nt: TGCAGTGCTAGCTACGGGACTTCCTACAATGAGCAGTTCTTC; cdr3_aa: CSASYGTSYNEQFF
j_call: TRBJ2-3; v_call: TRBV7-9; clone_size: NA; d_call: TRBD2; cdr3_nt: TGTGCCAGCAGCGAAACCGGGACTAGCGGGACCGGAGCAGCAGATACGCAGTATTTT; cdr3_aa: CASSETGTSGTGAADTQYF
j_call: TRBJ2-3; v_call: TRBV12-3/TRBV12-4; clone_size: NA; d_call: NA; cdr3_nt: TGTGCCAGCAGTTTCCCCGCCGCGGGCTATTATGAGGGGGTAGATACGCAGTATTTT; cdr3_aa: CASSFPAAGYYEGVDTQYF
j_call: TRBJ2-1; v_call: TRBV4-3; clone_size: many; d_call: NA; cdr3_nt: TGCGCCAGCAGCCAAGATTCAGGGAAGGAGCAGTTCTTC; cdr3_aa: CASSQDSGKEQFF
j_call: TRBJ1-2; v_call: TRBV5-4; clone_size: NA; d_call: NA; cdr3_nt: TGTGCCAGCAGTTTTCTAGGGATTAACTATGGCTACACCTTC; cdr3_aa: CASSFLGINYGYTF
j_call: TRBJ2-5; v_call: TRBV29-1; clone_size: NA; d_call: NA; cdr3_nt: TGCAGCGTTGCCGGACGGGCCCAAGAGACCCAGCACTTC; cdr3_aa: CSVAGRAQETQHF
j_call: TRBJ2-5; v_call: TRBV7-3; clone_size: NA; d_call: TRBD2; cdr3_nt: TGTGCCAGCAGCCCCGGACTAGCGGGAGTCGTAAAAGAGACCCAGTACTTC; cdr3_aa: CASSPGLAGVVKETQYF
j_call: TRBJ2-1; v_call: TRBV10-3; clone_size: few; d_call: TRBD2; cdr3_nt: TGTGCCATCAGGGGGCCCGGAGCGGGGGATGAGCAGTTCTTC; cdr3_aa: CAIRGPGAGDEQFF
j_call: TRBJ1-5; v_call: TRBV20-1; clone_size: few; d_call: NA; cdr3_nt: TGCAGTGCTAGAGAGCCCTCAGGGGGCAATCAGCCCCAGCATTTT; cdr3_aa: CSAREPSGGNQPQHF